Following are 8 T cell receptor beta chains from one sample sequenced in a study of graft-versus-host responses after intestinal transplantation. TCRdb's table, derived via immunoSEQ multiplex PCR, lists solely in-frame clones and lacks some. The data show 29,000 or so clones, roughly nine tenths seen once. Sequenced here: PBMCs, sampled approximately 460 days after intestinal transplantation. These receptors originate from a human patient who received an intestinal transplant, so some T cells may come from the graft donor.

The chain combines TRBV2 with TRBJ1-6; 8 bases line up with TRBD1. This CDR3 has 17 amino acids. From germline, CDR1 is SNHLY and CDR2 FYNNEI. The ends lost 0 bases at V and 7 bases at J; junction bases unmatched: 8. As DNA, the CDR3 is TGTGCCAGCAGTGAAGCTGTGGGTGGGACAGGAAATTCACCCCTCCACTTT. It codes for CASSEAVGGTGNSPLHF.

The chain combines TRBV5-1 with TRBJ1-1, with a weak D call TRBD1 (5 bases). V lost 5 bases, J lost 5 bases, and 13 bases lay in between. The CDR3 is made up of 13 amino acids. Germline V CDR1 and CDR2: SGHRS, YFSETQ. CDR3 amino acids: CASRLRDGTEAFF. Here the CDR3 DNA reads TGCGCCAGCAGACTCCGGGACGGGACTGAAGCTTTCTTT.

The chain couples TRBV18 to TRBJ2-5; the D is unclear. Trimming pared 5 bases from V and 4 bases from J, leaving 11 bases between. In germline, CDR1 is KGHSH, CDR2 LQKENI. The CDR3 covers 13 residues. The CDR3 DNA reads TGTGCCAGCTCATCCCAGTTGGGAGAGACCCAGTACTTC. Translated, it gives CASSSQLGETQYF.

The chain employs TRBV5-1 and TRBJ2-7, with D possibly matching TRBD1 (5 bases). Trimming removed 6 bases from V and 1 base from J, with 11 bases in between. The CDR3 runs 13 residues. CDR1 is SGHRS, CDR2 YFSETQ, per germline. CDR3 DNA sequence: TGCGCCAGCAACACAGGAATGTCCTACGAGCAGTACTTC. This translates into CASNTGMSYEQYF.

CDR3 nucleotide sequence: TGTGCCAGCAGCTTATCCAAAGGGGGCGGGACAGGGATCTACGAGCAGTACTTC. Residues: CASSLSKGGGTGIYEQYF. V and J are TRBV7-9 and TRBJ2-7; 9 positions match TRBD1. V lost 2 bases, J lost 3 bases, and 14 bases stayed unmatched. The CDR3 length is 18 residues. Germline V gives CDR1 SEHNR, CDR2 FQNEAQ (reference sequence).

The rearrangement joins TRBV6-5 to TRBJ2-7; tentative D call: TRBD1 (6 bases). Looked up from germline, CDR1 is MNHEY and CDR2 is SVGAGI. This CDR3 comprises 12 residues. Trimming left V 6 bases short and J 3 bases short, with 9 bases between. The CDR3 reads CASRGHLYEQYF. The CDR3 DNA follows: TGTGCCAGCAGGGGACATCTCTACGAGCAGTACTTC.

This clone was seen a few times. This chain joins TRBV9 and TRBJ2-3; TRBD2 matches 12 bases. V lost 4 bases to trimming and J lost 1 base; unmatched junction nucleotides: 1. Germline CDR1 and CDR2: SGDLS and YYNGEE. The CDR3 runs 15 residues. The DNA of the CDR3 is TGTGCCAGCAGCTGGACTAGCGGGGGCACAGATACGCAGTATTTT. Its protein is CASSWTSGGTDTQYF.

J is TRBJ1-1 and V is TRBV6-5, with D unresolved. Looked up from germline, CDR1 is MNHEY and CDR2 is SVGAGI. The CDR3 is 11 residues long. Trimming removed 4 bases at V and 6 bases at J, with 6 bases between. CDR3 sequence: CASSFRSEAFF. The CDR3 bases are TGTGCCAGCAGTTTTCGGTCTGAAGCTTTCTTT.